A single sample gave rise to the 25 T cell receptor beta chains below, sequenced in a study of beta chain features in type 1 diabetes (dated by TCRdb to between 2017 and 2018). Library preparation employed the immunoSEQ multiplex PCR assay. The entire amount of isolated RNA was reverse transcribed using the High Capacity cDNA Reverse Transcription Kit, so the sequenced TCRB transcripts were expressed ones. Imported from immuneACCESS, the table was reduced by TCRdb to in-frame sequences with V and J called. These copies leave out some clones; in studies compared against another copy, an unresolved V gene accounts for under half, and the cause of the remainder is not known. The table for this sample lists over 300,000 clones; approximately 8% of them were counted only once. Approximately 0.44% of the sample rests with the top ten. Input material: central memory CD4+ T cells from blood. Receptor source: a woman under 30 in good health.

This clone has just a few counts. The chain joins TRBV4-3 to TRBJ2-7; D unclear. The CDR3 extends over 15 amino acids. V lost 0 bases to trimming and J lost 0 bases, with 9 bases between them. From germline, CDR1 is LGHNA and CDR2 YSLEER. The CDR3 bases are TGCGCCAGCAGCCAAGATAGCCTTAGCTCCTACGAGCAGTACTTC. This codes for CASSQDSLSSYEQYF.

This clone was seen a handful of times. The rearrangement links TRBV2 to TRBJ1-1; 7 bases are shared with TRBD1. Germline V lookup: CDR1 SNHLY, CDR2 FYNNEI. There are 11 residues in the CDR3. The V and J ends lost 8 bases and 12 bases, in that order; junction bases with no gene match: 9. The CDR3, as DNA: TGTGCCAGCCTACTTGACAGGGTCACTTTCTTT. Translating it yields CASLLDRVTFF.

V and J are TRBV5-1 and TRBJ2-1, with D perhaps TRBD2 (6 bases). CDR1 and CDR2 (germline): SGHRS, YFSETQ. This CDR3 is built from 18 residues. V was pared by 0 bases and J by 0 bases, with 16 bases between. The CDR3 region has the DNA TGCGCCAGCAGCTTGGAAGGGTCAGCGGGCAGCTCCTACAATGAGCAGTTCTTC. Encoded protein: CASSLEGSAGSSYNEQFF.

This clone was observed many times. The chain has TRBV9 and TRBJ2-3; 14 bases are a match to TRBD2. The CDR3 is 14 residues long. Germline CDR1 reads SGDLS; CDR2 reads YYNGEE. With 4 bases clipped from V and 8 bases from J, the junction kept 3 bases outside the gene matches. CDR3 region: CASSMGLAGATQYF. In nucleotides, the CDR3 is TGTGCCAGCAGCATGGGACTAGCGGGAGCTACGCAGTATTTT.

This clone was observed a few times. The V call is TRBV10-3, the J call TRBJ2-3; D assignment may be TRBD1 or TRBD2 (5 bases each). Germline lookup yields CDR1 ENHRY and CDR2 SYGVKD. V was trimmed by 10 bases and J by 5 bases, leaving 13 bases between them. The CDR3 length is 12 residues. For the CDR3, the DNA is TGTGCCAGCACCGAGGGGAGAGATACGCAGTATTTT. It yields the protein CASTEGRDTQYF.

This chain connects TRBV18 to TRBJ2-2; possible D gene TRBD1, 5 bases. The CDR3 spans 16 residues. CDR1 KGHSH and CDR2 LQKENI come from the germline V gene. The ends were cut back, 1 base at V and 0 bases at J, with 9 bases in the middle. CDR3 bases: TGTGCCAGCTCACCACTGCAGGGATCGAACACCGGGGAGCTGTTTTTT. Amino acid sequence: CASSPLQGSNTGELFF.

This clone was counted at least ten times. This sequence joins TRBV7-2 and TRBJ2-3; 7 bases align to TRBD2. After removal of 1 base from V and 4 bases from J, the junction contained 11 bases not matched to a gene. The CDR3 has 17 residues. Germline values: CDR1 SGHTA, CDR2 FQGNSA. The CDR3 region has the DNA TGTGCCAGCAGCTTAGTGGGTGCGGGAGTGGGGGCAGATACGCAGTATTTT. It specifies CASSLVGAGVGADTQYF.

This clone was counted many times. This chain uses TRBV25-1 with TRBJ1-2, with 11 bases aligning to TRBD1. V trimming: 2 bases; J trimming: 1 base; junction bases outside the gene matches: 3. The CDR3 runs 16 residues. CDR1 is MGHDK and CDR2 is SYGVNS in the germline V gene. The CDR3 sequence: CASSEMGTGGNYGYTF. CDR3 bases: TGTGCCAGCAGTGAAATGGGGACAGGGGGTAACTATGGCTACACCTTC.

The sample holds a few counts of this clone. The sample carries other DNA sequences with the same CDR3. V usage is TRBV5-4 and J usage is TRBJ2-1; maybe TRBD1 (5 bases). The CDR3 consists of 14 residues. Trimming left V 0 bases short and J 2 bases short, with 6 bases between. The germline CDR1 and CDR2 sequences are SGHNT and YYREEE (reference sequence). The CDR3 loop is CASSLGQTYNEQFF. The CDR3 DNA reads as TGTGCCAGCAGCTTGGGACAGACCTACAATGAGCAGTTCTTC.

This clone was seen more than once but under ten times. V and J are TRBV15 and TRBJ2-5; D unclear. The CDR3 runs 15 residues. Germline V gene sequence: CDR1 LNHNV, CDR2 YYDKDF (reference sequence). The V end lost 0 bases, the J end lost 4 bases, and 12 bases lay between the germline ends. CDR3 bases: TGTGCCACCAGCAGAGACCTGGGAACTGGAGAGACCCAGTACTTC. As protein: CATSRDLGTGETQYF.

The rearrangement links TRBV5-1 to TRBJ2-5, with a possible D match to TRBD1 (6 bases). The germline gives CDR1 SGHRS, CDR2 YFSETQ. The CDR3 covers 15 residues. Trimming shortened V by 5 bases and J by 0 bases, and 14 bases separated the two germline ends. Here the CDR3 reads CASSLQGPYQETQYF. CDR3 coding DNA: TGCGCCAGCAGTTTACAGGGACCGTACCAAGAGACCCAGTACTTC.

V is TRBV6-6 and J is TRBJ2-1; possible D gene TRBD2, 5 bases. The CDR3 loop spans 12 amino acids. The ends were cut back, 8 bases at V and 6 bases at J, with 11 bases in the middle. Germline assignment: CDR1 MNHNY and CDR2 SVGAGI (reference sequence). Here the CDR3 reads CASGLLGNEQFF. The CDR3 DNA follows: TGTGCCAGCGGACTTTTGGGCAATGAGCAGTTCTTC.

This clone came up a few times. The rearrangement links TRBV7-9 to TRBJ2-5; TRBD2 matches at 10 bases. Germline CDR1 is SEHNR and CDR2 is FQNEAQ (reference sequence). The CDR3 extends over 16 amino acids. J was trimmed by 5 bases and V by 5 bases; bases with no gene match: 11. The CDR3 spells CASSPRASGSGETQYF. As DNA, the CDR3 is TGTGCCAGCAGCCCGCGGGCTAGCGGGAGCGGGGAGACCCAGTACTTC. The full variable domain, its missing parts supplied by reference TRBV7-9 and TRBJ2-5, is DTGVSQNPRHKITKRGQNVTFRCDPISEHNRLYWYRQTLGQGPEFLTYFQNEAQLEKSRLLSDRFSAERPKGSFSTLEIQRTEQGDSAMYLCASSPRASGSGETQYFGPGTRLLVL.

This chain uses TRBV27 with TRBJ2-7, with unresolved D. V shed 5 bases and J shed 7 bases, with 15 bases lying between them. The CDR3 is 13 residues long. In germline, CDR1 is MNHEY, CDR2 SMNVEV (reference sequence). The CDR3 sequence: CASSPIGQREQYF. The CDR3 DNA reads TGTGCCAGCAGTCCCATCGGCCAGAGGGAGCAGTACTTC.

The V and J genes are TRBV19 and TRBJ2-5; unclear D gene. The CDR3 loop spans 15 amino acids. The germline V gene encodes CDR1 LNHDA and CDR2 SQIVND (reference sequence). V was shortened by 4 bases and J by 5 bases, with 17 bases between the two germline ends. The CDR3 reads CASSNYRFGWETQYF. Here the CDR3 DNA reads TGTGCCAGTAGTAATTACAGATTCGGCTGGGAGACCCAGTACTTC.

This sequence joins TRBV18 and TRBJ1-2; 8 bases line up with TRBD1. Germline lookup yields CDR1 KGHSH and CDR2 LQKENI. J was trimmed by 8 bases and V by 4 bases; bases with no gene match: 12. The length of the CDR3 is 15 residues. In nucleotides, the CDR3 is TGTGCCAGCTCACAAGGACAGGGACCGGAGGGGGGCTACACCTTC. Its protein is CASSQGQGPEGGYTF.

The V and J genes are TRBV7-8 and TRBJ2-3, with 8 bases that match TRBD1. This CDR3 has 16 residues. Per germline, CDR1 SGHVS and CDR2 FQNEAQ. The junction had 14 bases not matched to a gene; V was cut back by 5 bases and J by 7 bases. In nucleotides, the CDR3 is TGTGCCAGCAGCACTGCAGGGGGCGGGCATCCGTATACGCAGTATTTT. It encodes CASSTAGGGHPYTQYF.

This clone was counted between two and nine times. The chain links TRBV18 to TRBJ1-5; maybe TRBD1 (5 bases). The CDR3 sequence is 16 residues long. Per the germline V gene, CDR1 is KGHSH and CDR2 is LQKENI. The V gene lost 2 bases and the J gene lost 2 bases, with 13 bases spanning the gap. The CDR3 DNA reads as TGTGCCAGCTCACCAAACCCGGGACCAGGCAATCAGCCCCAGCATTTT. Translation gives CASSPNPGPGNQPQHF.

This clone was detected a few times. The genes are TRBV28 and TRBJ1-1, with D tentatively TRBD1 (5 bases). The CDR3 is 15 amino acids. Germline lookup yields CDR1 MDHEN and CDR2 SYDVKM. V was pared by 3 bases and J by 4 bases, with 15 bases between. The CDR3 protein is CASSFVGQGSTEAFF. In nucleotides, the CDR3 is TGTGCCAGCAGTTTCGTAGGGCAGGGAAGCACTGAAGCTTTCTTT.

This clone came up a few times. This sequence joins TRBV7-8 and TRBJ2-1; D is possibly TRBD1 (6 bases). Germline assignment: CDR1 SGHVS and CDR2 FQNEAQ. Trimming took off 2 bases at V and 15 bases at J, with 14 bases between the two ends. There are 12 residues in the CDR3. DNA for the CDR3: TGTGCCAGCAGCTTAACGCCGGGACAACTGTTCTTC. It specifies CASSLTPGQLFF.

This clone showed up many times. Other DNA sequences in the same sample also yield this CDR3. The CDR3 DNA follows: TGCGCCAGCAGCTTAGGACAGGGGAACGAGCAGTACTTC. It yields the protein CASSLGQGNEQYF. The chain is built from TRBV5-1 and TRBJ2-7; 9 nucleotides match TRBD1. The germline gives CDR1 SGHRS, CDR2 YFSETQ. This CDR3 spans 13 amino acids. After removal of 2 bases from V and 5 bases from J, the junction contained 2 bases not matched to a gene.

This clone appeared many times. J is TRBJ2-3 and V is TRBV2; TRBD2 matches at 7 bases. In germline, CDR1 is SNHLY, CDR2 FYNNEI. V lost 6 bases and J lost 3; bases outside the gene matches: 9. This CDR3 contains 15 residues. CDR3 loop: CASRSKRDGTDTQYF. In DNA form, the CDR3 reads TGTGCCAGCAGATCGAAGCGGGATGGGACAGATACGCAGTATTTT.

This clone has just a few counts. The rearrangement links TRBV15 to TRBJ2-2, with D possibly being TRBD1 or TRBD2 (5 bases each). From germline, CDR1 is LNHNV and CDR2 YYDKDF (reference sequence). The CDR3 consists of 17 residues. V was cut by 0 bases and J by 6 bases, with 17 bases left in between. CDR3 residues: CATSRESSPRGAGELFF. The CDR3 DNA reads TGTGCCACCAGCAGAGAGAGTTCACCCAGAGGGGCCGGGGAGCTGTTTTTT.

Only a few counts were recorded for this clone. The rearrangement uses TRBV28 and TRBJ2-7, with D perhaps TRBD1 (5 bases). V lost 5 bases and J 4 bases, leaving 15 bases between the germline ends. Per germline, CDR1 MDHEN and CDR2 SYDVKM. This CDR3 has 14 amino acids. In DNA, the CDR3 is TGTGCCAGCAGTAATGGGGCAGTGATGTACGAGCAGTACTTC. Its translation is CASSNGAVMYEQYF.

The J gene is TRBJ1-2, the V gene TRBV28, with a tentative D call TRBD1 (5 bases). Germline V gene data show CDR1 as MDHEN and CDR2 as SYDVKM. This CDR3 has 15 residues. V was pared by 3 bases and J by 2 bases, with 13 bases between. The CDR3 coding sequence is TGTGCCAGCAGTTTTCGCCTTAACAGGAACTATGGCTACACCTTC. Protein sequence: CASSFRLNRNYGYTF.